This TCR beta chain came from a study of T-cell reconstitution after alpha-beta-depleted transplantation in children. Preparation of the TCRbeta library was carried out with unique molecular identifiers. Each CDR3 protein gets one entry after TCRdb re-called the PCR reads with MiXCR. The data show just under 550,000 distinct CDR3 sequences, 18% seen once. V was trimmed by 6 bases and J by 0 bases, leaving 15 bases between them. The CDR3 runs 16 residues. The clonotype originates from a human donor who donated a stem cell graft to a child with acute lymphoblastic leukemia. Sequenced here: PBMCs from the stem cell graft donor, sampled from the stem cell graft. The J gene is TRBJ1-5, the V gene TRBV12-3 or TRBV12-4, with a tentative D call TRBD1 (6 bases). The chain's CDR3 is CASSPGAPNSNQPQHF. For the CDR3, the DNA is TGTGCCAGCAGCCCGGGGGCACCTAATAGCAATCAGCCCCAGCATTTT.